These 2 T cell receptor beta chains originate from one sample sequenced in a study of T cells in Graves' hyperthyroidism and ophthalmopathy. Amplified TCR beta CDR3 regions derived from RNA transcripts. In the first-round RT-PCR of the TCR CDR3, the HTBI primer set was used. MiXCR, run by TCRdb on the multiplex PCR reads, gives a single entry per CDR3 protein. This table holds over 500,000 distinct CDR3 sequences, roughly 45% found once. What was sequenced was peripheral blood or thyroid tissue (not recorded which). These receptors were taken from an adult woman with Graves' disease, either hyperthyroidism or ophthalmopathy (not recorded which).

This clonotype was counted a few times. This chain joins TRBV29-1 and TRBJ1-1; unclear D gene. The CDR3 contains 13 residues. With 6 bases removed from V and 4 bases from J, the gap between germline ends came to 15 bases. Germline lookup yields CDR1 SQVTM and CDR2 ANQGSEA. Here the CDR3 DNA reads TGCAGCGTCCTGGTCCCGTCCGGCACTGAAGCTTTCTTT. Amino acid sequence: CSVLVPSGTEAFF. The full variable domain, in which reference TRBV29-1 and TRBJ1-1 provide the parts outside the CDR3, is SAVISQKPSRDICQRGTSLTIQCQVDSQVTMMFWYRQQPGQSLTLIATANQGSEATYESGFVIDKFPISRPNLTFSTLTVSNMSPEDSSIYLCSVLVPSGTEAFFGQGTRLTVV.

The chain joins TRBV15 to TRBJ2-6; D not certain. Germline CDR1 LNHNV, CDR2 YYDKDF (reference sequence). V gave up 5 bases and J gave up 4 bases, with 15 bases separating them. The CDR3 has 16 residues. The CDR3 nucleotides are TGTGCCACCAGCCCGCACAAGGGTTCCGGGGCCAACGTCCTGACTTTC. This translates into CATSPHKGSGANVLTF.